This TCR beta chain comes out of a study of cytomegalovirus exposure and HLA in healthy donors. For the study at large: In a later analysis, it was reported that the roughly 120 validation repertoires had been produced on the same platform as the roughly 700 repertoires belonging to the first cohort.

The method was immunoSEQ multiplex PCR; TCRdb's version includes in-frame clones alone and lacks a portion of them. The sample consists of tens of thousands of clones, about 94% of them appearing once. The germline V gene encodes CDR1 SGHNT and CDR2 YENEEA. The CDR3 runs to 14 residues. Between the trimmed V and J ends, which lost 6 bases and 1 base, there was a span of 12 bases. Donors came from a validation cohort of over a hundred subjects, distinct from the first 666-subject cohort. The J gene is TRBJ2-5, the V gene TRBV11-3; maybe TRBD2 (5 bases). This TCR derives from a man between 18 and 35 years old in good health and CMV-seropositive. Sequences were obtained from PBMCs. CDR3 sequence reads: CASSERRPQETQYF. As DNA, the CDR3 is TGTGCCAGCAGTGAGCGGCGACCCCAAGAGACCCAGTACTTC.